This TCR beta chain was retrieved from a study of blood T cell repertoires in COVID-19. The table came from immunoSEQ multiplex PCR; TCRdb's copy has only in-frame clones and leaves some out. The sample shows about 130,000 clones, more than 75% of them seen only once. Germline V CDR1 and CDR2: SGHNT, YYREEE (reference sequence). V was trimmed by 4 bases and J by 1 base, leaving 11 bases between them. The CDR3 spans 14 residues. Sequenced: peripheral blood. The origin of this receptor is a woman in her sixties or seventies with COVID-19, enrolled during active disease. The V and J genes are TRBV5-4 and TRBJ2-5; D ambiguous. The CDR3 spells CASSAYSFQETQYF. As DNA, the CDR3 is TGTGCCAGCAGCGCCTACAGCTTCCAAGAGACCCAGTACTTC.